This paragraph covers one TCR beta chain sequence. The data belong to a study of shared clonotypes between healthy human individuals. Assay: immunoSEQ multiplex PCR; the TCRdb copy retains only in-frame clones and omits some. The sample shows about a million clones, about 80% of them seen only once. This CDR3 has 15 residues. V lost 6 bases and J 7 bases, leaving 19 bases between the germline ends. Germline V gives CDR1 MDHEN, CDR2 SYDVKM. The chain is built from TRBV28 and TRBJ2-1; D not resolved. The sample consisted of memory CD4+ T cells from PBMCs. The subset denotes: CD45RA-negative fraction. This sequence was found in a man younger than 35 in good health. Some clones in this sample may be carry-over from other donors' samples. CDR3 nucleotide sequence: TGTGCCAGCAGACCTCCTAGGGTGTCCTGGAATGAGCAGTTCTTC. As protein: CASRPPRVSWNEQFF. The full variable domain, rest sourced from reference TRBV28 and TRBJ2-1, is DVKVTQSSRYLVKRTGEKVFLECVQDMDHENMFWYRQDPGLGLRLIYFSYDVKMKEKGDIPEGYSVSREKKERFSLILESASTNQTSMYLCASRPPRVSWNEQFFGPGTRLTVL.